The subject of this entry is one T cell receptor (beta chain). This record belongs to a study of T cells in Graves' hyperthyroidism and ophthalmopathy. Graves' hyperthyroidism was deemed stable absent ophthalmopathy progression within 18 months. The TCR beta CDR3 regions underwent amplification using RNA transcripts as the source. The HTBI primer set drove a first-round RT-PCR of the TCR CDR3. TCRdb fed the multiplex PCR reads into MiXCR, producing one record per CDR3 protein. The data hold a few hundred thousand distinct CDR3 sequences, with 21% observed a single time. The CDR3 is made up of 20 amino acids. The germline V gene encodes CDR1 GTSNPN and CDR2 SVGIG (reference sequence). The ends lost 2 bases at V and 1 base at J; junction bases unmatched: 12.

The sequence was obtained from a woman aged 50 to 65 with Graves' hyperthyroidism. The sequenced sample was blood. The J gene is TRBJ2-2, the V gene TRBV30; 14 nucleotides agree with TRBD2. This chain's CDR3 is CAWSNSAGLAGVVNTGELFF. DNA of the CDR3: TGTGCCTGGAGTAACTCCGCGGGACTAGCGGGAGTAGTGAACACCGGGGAGCTGTTTTTT.